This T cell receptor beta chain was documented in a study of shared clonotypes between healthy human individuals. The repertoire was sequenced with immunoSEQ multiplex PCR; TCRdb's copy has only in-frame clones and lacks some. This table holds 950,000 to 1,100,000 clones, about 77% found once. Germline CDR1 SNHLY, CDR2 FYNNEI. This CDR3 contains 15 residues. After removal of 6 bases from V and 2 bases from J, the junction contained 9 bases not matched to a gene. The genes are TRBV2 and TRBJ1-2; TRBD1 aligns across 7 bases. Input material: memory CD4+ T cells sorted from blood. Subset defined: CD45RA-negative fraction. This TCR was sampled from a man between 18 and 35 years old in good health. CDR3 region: CASSRGRTGNYGYTF. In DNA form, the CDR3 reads TGTGCCAGCAGCCGAGGTCGGACAGGCAACTATGGCTACACCTTC.